The clone carrying this T cell receptor beta chain was counted at least ten times. No antigen is known for it. Expressed TCRB transcripts were sequenced, since all the RNA that had been isolated was reverse transcribed. Assay: immunoSEQ multiplex PCR; the TCRdb copy retains only in-frame clones and omits some. The sample contains about 620,000 clones, around a sixth of which appear only once. There are 11 residues in the CDR3. The germline CDR1 and CDR2 sequences are SGHDN and FVKESK. The V end lost 3 bases, the J end lost 6 bases, and 6 bases lay between the germline ends. These data come from a study of beta chain features in type 1 diabetes. Whole-study results and caveats: Among all four CD4+ subsets, Type 1 diabetes patients had TCRB CDR3s that were moderately but significantly shorter.

The sample comprised naive CD4+ T cells from blood. The receptor was isolated from a man younger than 35 in good health. The chain couples TRBV14 to TRBJ2-7, with D tentatively TRBD1 (5 bases). The CDR3 sequence is CASSHRVEQYF. CDR3 sequence (DNA): TGTGCCAGCAGCCACAGGGTCGAGCAGTACTTC.